This passage covers 24 T cell receptor beta chains from one sample sequenced in a study of blood T cell repertoires in COVID-19. Using immunoSEQ multiplex PCR, the repertoire was profiled, and TCRdb retains in-frame clones only, with some absent. The sample lists about 250,000 clones, approximately 82% occurring once. Sequenced input: peripheral blood. These receptors were taken from a middle-aged man with active or convalescent COVID-19.

This chain connects TRBV5-4 to TRBJ2-6; no reliable D call. Trimming left V 0 bases short and J 2 bases short, with 6 bases between. Germline assignment: CDR1 SGHNT and CDR2 YYREEE (reference sequence). The CDR3 is 15 amino acids. CDR3 in amino acids: CASSLVEAGANVLTF. CDR3 in DNA: TGTGCCAGCAGCTTGGTAGAAGCTGGGGCCAACGTCCTGACTTTC. Drawing the rest from reference TRBV5-4 and TRBJ2-6, the complete variable domain is ETGVTQSPTHLIKTRGQQVTLRCSSQSGHNTVSWYQQALGQGPQFIFQYYREEENGRGNFPPRFSGLQFPNYSSELNVNALELDDSALYLCASSLVEAGANVLTFGAGSRLTVL.

This clone was detected many times. The chain uses TRBV18 and TRBJ1-1; D is uncertain. This CDR3 is 16 amino acids long. CDR1 and CDR2 from the germline V gene are KGHSH and LQKENI. V was pared by 1 base and J by 6 bases, with 18 bases between. The CDR3 sequence: CASSPRLDRVSAEAFF. CDR3 DNA sequence: TGTGCCAGCTCACCACGGCTCGACCGCGTGAGCGCTGAAGCTTTCTTT.

The CDR3 DNA sequence: TGTGCCAGCAGCTCTGGGACAGGTGAAGCTTTCTTT. Translated, it gives CASSSGTGEAFF. The chain is built from TRBV11-3 and TRBJ1-1; 8 positions match TRBD1. Germline CDR1 and CDR2: SGHNT and YENEEA. The CDR3 runs to 12 residues. Unmatched junction bases numbered 2, after V lost 4 bases and J lost 7 bases.

The V gene is TRBV11-3, the J gene TRBJ1-1; 7 bases agree with TRBD1. This CDR3 is built from 17 residues. J gave up 4 bases and V 0 bases, and 11 bases lay outside the gene matches. Germline V gene sequence: CDR1 SGHNT, CDR2 YENEEA. The CDR3 region is CASSLDRKGAKSTEAFF. The CDR3 DNA follows: TGTGCCAGCAGCTTAGATAGGAAGGGGGCAAAGAGCACTGAAGCTTTCTTT.

The chain is built from TRBV9 and TRBJ1-4; 8 bases align to TRBD1. This CDR3 is 15 amino acids long. V was clipped by 3 bases and J by 5 bases; unmatched bases: 6. Germline V lookup: CDR1 SGDLS, CDR2 YYNGEE. CDR3 DNA: TGTGCCAGCAGCGCACCGGGACAGGTCAATGAAAAACTGTTTTTT. The encoded protein is CASSAPGQVNEKLFF.

CDR3 bases: TGTGCCAGCTCACCGCAGACAGGGAAAAATTCACCCCTCCACTTT. Protein sequence: CASSPQTGKNSPLHF. The rearrangement uses TRBV18 and TRBJ1-6, with 7 bases lining up with TRBD1. Germline CDR1 reads KGHSH; CDR2 reads LQKENI. There are 15 residues in the CDR3. Trimming at V came to 3 bases and at J to 7 bases, leaving 6 bases not matched to a gene.

V gene TRBV5-4 combines with J gene TRBJ2-5; TRBD1 matches 7 bases. Trimming took 3 bases from V and 0 from J; bases not matched to a gene: 11. The CDR3 has 17 residues. Germline lookup yields CDR1 SGHNT and CDR2 YYREEE (reference sequence). CDR3 in DNA: TGTGCCAGCAGCTGGACCTCCGGGACAGTGTACCAAGAGACCCAGTACTTC. Amino acids: CASSWTSGTVYQETQYF.

The rearrangement uses TRBV7-9 and TRBJ2-7; TRBD1 matches at 7 bases. CDR3 length: 15 amino acids. The V gene end was trimmed by 4 bases and the J gene end by 5 bases; junction bases not matched to a gene: 11. Germline loops: CDR1 SEHNR, CDR2 FQNEAQ (reference sequence). Written as DNA, the CDR3 is TGTGCCAGCAGCTCAGGTAGGGGGCCCCGAGACGAGCAGTACTTC. Translating it yields CASSSGRGPRDEQYF.

The chain uses TRBV5-6 and TRBJ1-2; D is possibly TRBD1 (5 bases). CDR3 length: 14 residues. V was pared by 0 bases and J by 6 bases, with 12 bases between. Germline V CDR1 and CDR2: SGHDT, YYEEEE. CDR3 sequence reads: CASSLVSGANGYTF. CDR3 DNA: TGTGCCAGCAGCTTGGTTAGTGGGGCTAATGGCTACACCTTC.

The rearrangement uses TRBV6-5 and TRBJ1-1; TRBD1 matches at 7 bases. The junction had 3 bases not matched to a gene; V was cut back by 0 bases and J by 2 bases. Germline V lookup: CDR1 MNHEY, CDR2 SVGAGI. The CDR3 is made up of 15 amino acids. In DNA form, the CDR3 reads TGTGCCAGCAGTTACTCTGGACAGGCCAACACTGAAGCTTTCTTT. Its translation is CASSYSGQANTEAFF.

V usage is TRBV5-1 and J usage is TRBJ1-6; the match to TRBD1 covers 9 bases. This CDR3 region has 13 residues. Germline V lookup: CDR1 SGHRS, CDR2 YFSETQ. V shed 4 bases, J shed 8 bases, and the junction held 1 base outside the gene matches. The CDR3 loop is CASSRDRDSPLHF. CDR3 bases: TGCGCCAGCAGCCGGGACAGGGATTCACCCCTCCACTTT.

In this sample, this clone turned up a few times. The V and J genes are TRBV6-2 or TRBV6-3 and TRBJ1-1, with a weak D call TRBD1 (5 bases). The CDR3 spans 12 residues. Germline lookup yields CDR1 MNHEY and CDR2 SVGEGT. V was clipped by 2 bases and J by 11 bases, with 12 bases between them. The CDR3: CASSYRGYEAFF. The CDR3 nucleotides read TGTGCCAGCAGTTACAGGGGCTATGAGGCTTTCTTT.

The V call is TRBV15, the J call TRBJ1-5, with TRBD1 identical over 10 bases. Losses at the gene ends were 8 bases for V and 3 bases for J; bases not matched to a gene: 7. The CDR3 runs to 15 residues. Germline V gene data show CDR1 as LNHNV and CDR2 as YYDKDF (reference sequence). Written as DNA, the CDR3 is TGTGCCACCCAAAAGGGACAGGGGAACAATCAGCCCCAGCATTTT. It translates to CATQKGQGNNQPQHF.

This chain links TRBV5-1 with TRBJ2-2, with TRBD2 matching over 11 bases. V lost 5 bases and J lost 1; bases outside the gene matches: 4. This CDR3 spans 16 amino acids. Per the germline V gene, CDR1 is SGHRS and CDR2 is YFSETQ. For the CDR3, the DNA is TGCGCCAGCAGGACCGGGACTAGCGGGAACACCGGGGAGCTGTTTTTT. Its protein product is CASRTGTSGNTGELFF.

A single count supports this clone. The gene calls are TRBV5-6 and TRBJ2-3; 7 bases map to TRBD2. Germline CDR1 and CDR2: SGHDT and YYEEEE. With 8 bases clipped from V and 0 bases from J, the junction kept 3 bases outside the gene matches. This CDR3 region has 13 residues. The DNA for the CDR3 is TGTGCCAGTACGGGACTAAGCACAGATACGCAGTATTTT. Translation: CASTGLSTDTQYF.

The chain recombines TRBV30 with TRBJ2-7, with D possibly TRBD1 on 5 matching bases. Between the trimmed V and J ends, which lost 2 bases and 0 bases, there was a span of 20 bases. Germline V gene lookup returns CDR1 GTSNPN and CDR2 SVGIG (reference sequence). The CDR3 spans 17 residues. Here the CDR3 reads CAWSQGDATYYSYEQYF. The CDR3 DNA reads TGTGCCTGGAGTCAAGGGGATGCGACATACTACTCCTACGAGCAGTACTTC.

The chain couples TRBV5-4 to TRBJ2-1; TRBD2 matches at 11 bases. Germline CDR1 and CDR2: SGHNT and YYREEE (reference sequence). J lost 8 bases, V lost 9 bases, and 19 bases had no gene match. CDR3 length: 17 amino acids. CDR3 nucleotide sequence: TGTGCCATCCCAGCTTCTCAACTAGCGGGAGCTAGTGATGAGCAGTTCTTC. Translating gives CAIPASQLAGASDEQFF.

This clone was seen more than once but under ten times. The chain recombines TRBV5-4 with TRBJ2-7, with 12 bases identical to TRBD1. The CDR3 extends over 14 amino acids. After removal of 7 bases from V and 6 bases from J, the junction contained 8 bases not matched to a gene. Germline V gives CDR1 SGHNT, CDR2 YYREEE (reference sequence). Written as DNA, the CDR3 is TGTGCCAGCCGTGCTGGGGACAGGGGGCTCGAGCAGTACTTC. Translating it yields CASRAGDRGLEQYF.

The chain joins TRBV27 to TRBJ2-7, with D perhaps TRBD1 (6 bases). The CDR3 is made up of 13 amino acids. The V end was cut by 4 bases, the J end by 6 bases, with 13 bases between. The germline CDR1 and CDR2 sequences are MNHEY and SMNVEV (reference sequence). CDR3 DNA: TGTGCCAGCAGTTCAGGACAGTGGGGCGAGCAGTACTTC. As protein: CASSSGQWGEQYF.

This chain connects TRBV19 to TRBJ2-5, with unresolved D. Germline-derived CDR1 and CDR2 are LNHDA and SQIVND (reference sequence). Trimming pared 3 bases from V and 2 bases from J, leaving 7 bases between. The CDR3 is 13 residues long. The CDR3 nucleotides are TGTGCCAGTAGTATGCGCGGACAAGAGACCCAGTACTTC. This encodes CASSMRGQETQYF.

J is TRBJ2-3 and V is TRBV30; 9 bases align to TRBD2. This CDR3 has 14 amino acids. Germline CDR1 GTSNPN, CDR2 SVGIG (reference sequence). After removal of 7 bases from V and 4 bases from J, the junction contained 9 bases not matched to a gene. The CDR3 DNA sequence: TGTGCCTTTTCCCGGCGGGAGGGCTCAGATACGCAGTATTTT. Its protein product is CAFSRREGSDTQYF.

This sequence joins TRBV6-5 and TRBJ2-7; D unclear. With 7 bases removed from V and 1 base from J, the gap between germline ends came to 5 bases. Germline CDR1 and CDR2: MNHEY and SVGAGI. The CDR3 is 11 amino acids. The CDR3 nucleotides read TGTGCCAGCACAGGATCCTACGAGCAGTACTTC. Translating it yields CASTGSYEQYF.

This clone appeared once. The rearrangement joins TRBV24-1 to TRBJ2-7; 12 bases are shared with TRBD2. V trimming: 7 bases; J trimming: 3 bases; junction bases outside the gene matches: 0. Germline assignment: CDR1 KGHDR and CDR2 SFDVKD. The CDR3 runs to 13 residues. CDR3 sequence reads: CATRGLAGYEQYF. CDR3 nucleotides: TGTGCCACCAGGGGACTAGCGGGCTACGAGCAGTACTTC.

The chain joins TRBV4-1 to TRBJ2-7; TRBD2 agrees at 9 bases. The CDR3 covers 16 residues. V lost 2 bases to trimming and J lost 6 bases; unmatched junction nucleotides: 11. Germline V gives CDR1 MGHRA, CDR2 YSYEKL. The CDR3 sequence is CASSQRPGLATVEQYF. CDR3 nucleotides: TGCGCCAGCAGCCAACGCCCGGGACTAGCAACGGTCGAGCAGTACTTC.